The 7 T cell receptor beta chains presented below share a single source sample, sequenced in a study of brain T cells in children with intractable seizures (dated by TCRdb to about 2021). According to the study, the label for this sample's time point signals: blood from clinic visit 5 months post-surgery; TSC patient then seizure free. The method behind the library was the immunoSEQ multiplex PCR assay. TCRdb took over this immuneACCESS table, retaining in-frame rearrangements with V and J assigned. Such tables are incomplete; in checked studies, under half of the missing clones stem from an unresolved V gene, and the remainder is unexplained. The sample data list about 320,000 clones, and approximately 93% of these were observed just once. Of the sample, about 6% is held by the ten largest clones. Sequencing used peripheral blood, obtained approximately 5 months after surgery. Receptors were obtained from a boy younger than two with tuberous sclerosis and intractable seizures.

The chain couples TRBV2 to TRBJ2-7, with 11 bases that match TRBD1. The CDR3 totals 13 residues. J was trimmed by 5 bases and V by 6 bases; bases with no gene match: 3. Looked up from germline, CDR1 is SNHLY and CDR2 is FYNNEI. CDR3 residues: CASRRTGGDEQYF. The CDR3 coding sequence is TGTGCCAGCAGGCGGACAGGGGGCGACGAGCAGTACTTC.

DNA for the CDR3: TGTGCCAGCAGCGGAGAAGGTAGTATCTACAATGAGCAGTTCTTC. The encoded protein is CASSGEGSIYNEQFF. The V call is TRBV9, the J call TRBJ2-1; D not certain. CDR3 length equals 15 residues. V was shortened by 3 bases and J by 3 bases, with 13 bases between the two germline ends. Germline CDR1 reads SGDLS; CDR2 reads YYNGEE.

The CDR3 sequence: CASSMAGTSGRGSYNEQFF. CDR3 sequence (DNA): TGTGCCAGTAGTATGGCCGGGACTAGCGGGAGGGGCTCCTACAATGAGCAGTTCTTC. V usage is TRBV19 and J usage is TRBJ2-1; 16 positions match TRBD2. The CDR3 is 19 residues long. V lost 3 bases and J lost 0; bases outside the gene matches: 5. Germline-derived CDR1 and CDR2 are LNHDA and SQIVND (reference sequence).

The chain carries TRBV5-1 and TRBJ2-5; no reliable D call. The CDR3 consists of 15 residues. The germline V gene encodes CDR1 SGHRS and CDR2 YFSETQ. With 6 bases removed from V and 0 bases from J, the gap between germline ends came to 15 bases. This CDR3 is CASMRITRDQETQYF. CDR3 nucleotides: TGCGCCAGCATGAGAATAACAAGGGACCAAGAGACCCAGTACTTC.

The chain couples TRBV24-1 to TRBJ1-4; D gene unclear. Between the trimmed V and J ends, which lost 12 bases and 5 bases, there was a span of 21 bases. CDR3 length: 15 amino acids. Germline V CDR1 and CDR2: KGHDR, SFDVKD. CDR3: CAHWTEDRPNEKLFF. Written as DNA, the CDR3 is TGTGCCCACTGGACGGAGGACCGACCAAATGAAAAACTGTTTTTT.

This rearrangement joins TRBV5-5 to TRBJ2-5; 7 bases are a match to TRBD2. The CDR3 is made up of 13 amino acids. Per the germline V gene, CDR1 is SGHKS and CDR2 is YYEKEE (reference sequence). The V gene end was trimmed by 0 bases and the J gene end by 7 bases; junction bases not matched to a gene: 3. The DNA for the CDR3 is TGTGCCAGCAGCTTGGGGACGGGGGGGACCCAGTACTTC. This codes for CASSLGTGGTQYF.

In this sample, this clone turned up once. The chain uses TRBV1 and TRBJ2-4. TRBV1 is marked as a pseudogene. The CDR3 consists of 13 residues. CDR3 protein: CTSKGRAKNIQYF. The CDR3 nucleotides read TGCACCAGCAAAGGCCGAGCCAAAAACATTCAGTACTTC.